This TCR beta chain derives from a study of T cells in tuberculosis. Study summary: T cells were selected with CD1B tetramers loaded with glucose monomycolate.

Germline values: CDR1 ENHRY, CDR2 SYGVKD. This CDR3 contains 14 residues. V was clipped by 6 bases and J by 1 base, with 12 bases between them. Sorting used thawed, overnight-rested PBMC stained with anti-CD3, a viability dye and GMM-loaded CD1B tetramer. The CD1B tetramers carried C32 glucose monomycolate purified from Rhodococcus equi. Tetramer-sorted PBMC had been CD14 monocyte-depleted before freezing. Study-wide results and limits: Low-affinity CD1B-GMM tetramer-binding T cells may have been missed.

Sequencing of TCR-alpha and TCR-beta chains was unpaired. TCRdb keeps only in-frame clones here, not all; method: immunoSEQ multiplex PCR. The sample has approximately 100,000 clones, more than 75% seen once. This chain links TRBV10-3 with TRBJ1-1; D not certain. Sequences were obtained from CD1b-GMM tetramer-negative cells sorted from PBMCs. The sequence was collected from an adult woman with latent tuberculosis. The CDR3 DNA reads as TGTGCCATCAGCCGTGACTCACCGAACACTGAAGCTTTCTTT. Protein: CAISRDSPNTEAFF.